These T cell receptor beta chains were read from a single sample in a study of CD4+ T cells in melanoma. The table came from immunoSEQ multiplex PCR; TCRdb's copy has only in-frame clones and leaves some out. Found here are roughly 21,000 clones, around 80% of them singletons; the top ten hold approximately 9.8%. Receptor source: a human donor with melanoma. Both conserved end residues are part of each CDR3. D genes are given only for firm matches. Size tells how often a clone was seen (once, few, many) or the class of an expanded clone, and some rows leave it out.

v_call,d_call,j_call,clone_size,cdr3_aa,cdr3_nt
TRBV11-2,-,TRBJ2-7,-,CASSLNGGFAYEQYF,TGTGCCAGCAGCCTGAATGGGGGGTTTGCCTACGAGCAGTACTTC
TRBV7-9,-,TRBJ1-6,-,CASSFGRGSYNSPLHF,TGTGCCAGCAGCTTTGGGCGCGGCTCCTATAATTCACCCCTCCACTTT
TRBV4-2,-,TRBJ1-3,-,CASSQDGVSGNTIYF,TGTGCCAGCAGCCAAGATGGAGTCTCTGGAAACACCATATATTTT
TRBV5-1,-,TRBJ1-2,-,CASSLQTGKGIGVYGYTF,TGCGCCAGCAGCTTACAGACAGGAAAGGGAATTGGGGTCTATGGCTACACCTTC
TRBV7-8,TRBD1,TRBJ2-2,once,CASSLAHPGTGYTGELFF,TGTGCCAGCAGCTTAGCCCATCCCGGGACAGGGTACACCGGGGAGCTGTTTTTT
TRBV30,TRBD1,TRBJ1-4,few,CAWSLGQSNEKLFF,TGTGCCTGGAGTCTGGGACAGAGTAATGAAAAACTGTTTTTT
TRBV10-2,-,TRBJ1-5,-,CASSEGNRAVQPQHF,TGCGCCAGCAGTGAGGGTAACAGGGCGGTGCAGCCCCAGCATTTT
TRBV5-4,-,TRBJ2-2,few,CASSSSGRRDAGELFF,TGTGCCAGCAGCTCCTCGGGGCGCCGGGACGCCGGGGAGCTGTTTTTT
TRBV30,TRBD1,TRBJ1-2,-,CAWSVPGQVHARGGHTF,TGTGCCTGGAGTGTGCCGGGACAGGTGCATGCCAGGGGCGGCCACACCTTC
TRBV5-7,-,TRBJ1-2,-,CASSPGVPEIHF,TGTGCCAGCAGCCCTGGGGTACCGGAGATTCACTTC
TRBV2,-,TRBJ1-1,-,CASSESSRNTEAFF,TGTGCCAGCAGTGAAAGCAGCCGGAACACTGAAGCTTTCTTT
TRBV6-1,TRBD2,TRBJ2-3,-,CASSVSGGSTDTQYF,TGTGCCAGCAGTGTTAGCGGGGGTAGCACAGATACGCAGTATTTT
TRBV7-9,-,TRBJ2-2,once,CASSHQNTGELFF,TGTGCCAGCAGCCATCAGAACACCGGGGAGCTGTTTTTT